This T cell receptor (beta chain) was retrieved from a study of regulatory T cells in long-lasting Graves disease. Germline V lookup: CDR1 LNHDA, CDR2 SQIVND (reference sequence). The V end was cut by 1 base, the J end by 7 bases, with 7 bases between. The CDR3 length is 13 residues. Arm-PCR with iRepertoire HTBI primers amplified the CDR3 regions for these TCR beta libraries. TCRdb redid the calling of the multiplex PCR reads with MiXCR, one entry per CDR3 protein. Of some 450,000 distinct CDR3 sequences listed, about 20% are singletons. Time point given: persistent/refractory GD, antithyroid drugs over 5 years with positive TRAb. Isolated PBMC RNA provided the starting material for the TCR library.

This clonotype was obtained from a female donor with Graves disease. This specimen was peripheral blood mononuclear cells (PBMCs), taken when the disease was refractory, from a patient treated with antithyroid drugs. This chain links TRBV19 with TRBJ2-2, with D tentatively TRBD1 (5 bases). The CDR3 is CASSIGGGGELFF. In DNA, the CDR3 is TGTGCCAGTAGTATAGGGGGCGGCGGGGAGCTGTTTTTT.